This is a list of T cell receptor beta chains from one sample in a study of shared clonotypes between healthy human individuals. This table comes from immunoSEQ multiplex PCR, and its TCRdb copy is limited to in-frame clones, with some not included. Of about 1 million clones detected, around 75% appear once; the ten largest clones hold approximately 1.5%. Sequencing was carried out using memory CD4+ T cells sorted from blood. The receptors here all came from a man between 18 and 35 years old in good health. Both conserved end residues are part of each CDR3. The D gene is left open where the match is weak. Where a row states a size, it is once, few, many or the class of an expanded clone; other rows omit it.

d_gene	abundance	v_gene	j_gene	CDR3aa	CDR3nt
.	.	TRBV6-1	TRBJ2-7	CAARDSGAEQYF	TGTGCCGCGCGGGATTCCGGGGCCGAGCAGTACTTC
.	once	TRBV4-1	TRBJ2-1	CASSQGMSGPLSSYNEQFF	TGCGCCAGCAGCCAAGGTATGAGTGGTCCCCTCAGCTCCTACAATGAGCAGTTCTTC
.	.	TRBV15	TRBJ1-3	CATSRDRGAGGNTIYF	TGTGCCACCAGCAGAGATCGGGGTGCCGGAGGAAACACCATATATTTT
TRBD1	medium-sized	TRBV2	TRBJ1-5	CASSRTGGGQPQHF	TGTGCCAGCAGTCGGACAGGGGGCGGTCAGCCCCAGCATTTT
.	.	TRBV6-6	TRBJ2-3	CASSYIQGSDTQYF	TGTGCCAGCAGTTACATACAGGGCTCAGATACGCAGTATTTT
.	.	TRBV9	TRBJ1-2	CASSPPDKDYGYTF	TGTGCCAGCAGCCCCCCAGACAAGGACTATGGCTACACCTTC
.	.	TRBV27	TRBJ2-7	CASSSPYEQYF	TGTGCCAGCAGTTCCCCCTACGAGCAGTACTTC
.	.	TRBV5-5	TRBJ1-2	CASSLDPEAYGYTF	TGTGCCAGCAGCTTGGATCCGGAAGCCTATGGCTACACCTTC
TRBD1	.	TRBV4-1	TRBJ2-7	CASSQRQGDFYEQYF	TGCGCCAGCAGCCAACGACAGGGGGACTTCTACGAGCAGTACTTC
TRBD1	once	TRBV2	TRBJ2-4	CASSEGQIGNIQYF	TGTGCCAGCAGCGAGGGACAGATAGGGAACATTCAGTACTTC
TRBD1	.	TRBV2	TRBJ2-2	CASSEAGQVGSGELFF	TGTGCCAGCAGTGAAGCGGGACAGGTGGGGTCCGGGGAGCTGTTTTTT
.	.	TRBV4-2	TRBJ1-3	CASSHSTAAGSGNTIYF	TGTGCCAGCAGCCACTCGACAGCCGCGGGCTCTGGAAACACCATATATTTT
TRBD2	.	TRBV28	TRBJ2-1	CASSQSGGPYNEQFF	TGTGCCAGCAGTCAAAGCGGGGGGCCGTACAATGAGCAGTTCTTC
TRBD2	.	TRBV5-6	TRBJ2-3	CASSLPGTRLTDTQYF	TGTGCCAGCAGCTTGCCCGGGACTAGACTAACAGATACGCAGTATTTT
.	once	TRBV5-1	TRBJ2-7	CASSLQYSYEQYF	TGCGCCAGCAGCTTGCAGTATTCCTACGAGCAGTACTTC
.	.	TRBV11-2	TRBJ1-1	CASSFSRNTEAFF	TGTGCCAGCAGCTTTTCCAGGAACACTGAAGCTTTCTTT
TRBD2	.	TRBV15	TRBJ2-5	CATSSGLAGGSETQYF	TGTGCCACCAGCAGCGGACTAGCGGGGGGGTCGGAGACCCAGTACTTC
.	.	TRBV30	TRBJ1-2	CAWKPINTTPLYGYTF	TGTGCCTGGAAGCCCATCAATACTACTCCTCTTTATGGCTACACCTTC
.	.	TRBV28	TRBJ1-1	CASTGLTGTLPNTEAFF	TGTGCCAGCACGGGCCTAACCGGGACCCTGCCGAACACTGAAGCTTTCTTT
TRBD1	.	TRBV4-1	TRBJ1-2	CASNVGTGSSYGYTF	TGCGCCAGCAATGTGGGGACAGGCAGCAGCTATGGCTACACCTTC
.	.	TRBV6-1	TRBJ2-3	CASSAPSTDTQYF	TGTGCCAGCAGTGCACCTAGTACAGATACGCAGTATTTT
.	.	TRBV5-1	TRBJ2-1	CASSPQGEDYNEQFF	TGCGCCAGCAGCCCCCAGGGTGAGGACTACAATGAGCAGTTCTTC
.	.	TRBV7-9	TRBJ2-5	CASSLAPAGTQYF	TGTGCCAGCAGCTTAGCCCCAGCTGGGACCCAGTACTTC
.	.	TRBV7-9	TRBJ2-1	CASSLADRYNEQFF	TGTGCCAGCAGCTTAGCCGATCGGTACAATGAGCAGTTCTTC
TRBD2	.	TRBV7-2	TRBJ2-5	CASSKDLAGGRRETQYF	TGTGCCAGCAGCAAAGATCTAGCGGGAGGTCGGAGAGAGACCCAGTACTTC
TRBD2	.	TRBV5-1	TRBJ2-1	CASWRGGGYNEQFF	TGCGCCAGCTGGCGGGGGGGAGGATACAATGAGCAGTTCTTC
TRBD1	.	TRBV5-6	TRBJ2-3	CASSLGQGADTQYF	TGTGCCAGCAGCTTGGGGCAGGGGGCAGATACGCAGTATTTT
.	.	TRBV6-5	TRBJ2-1	CASRPKAYNEQFF	TGTGCCAGCAGGCCGAAAGCATACAATGAGCAGTTCTTC
.	.	TRBV6-6	TRBJ2-3	CASSRLGDTQYF	TGTGCCAGCAGCCGACTAGGCGATACGCAGTATTTT
.	.	TRBV12-5	TRBJ2-5	CASRGQETQYF	TGTGCTAGTCGGGGCCAAGAGACCCAGTACTTC
.	.	TRBV7-2	TRBJ2-1	CASSLGAMGVEQFF	TGTGCCAGCAGCTTAGGGGCAATGGGAGTTGAGCAGTTCTTC
.	.	TRBV7-2	TRBJ2-7	CASSLDLLSQYF	TGTGCCAGCAGCTTAGACCTTCTGAGTCAGTACTTC
.	few	TRBV30	TRBJ1-5	CAWRGGGLGRSNQPQHF	TGTGCCTGGAGGGGCGGGGGTTTGGGACGTAGCAATCAGCCCCAGCATTTT
TRBD1	.	TRBV6-5	TRBJ2-7	CASSYHPPGQGYEQYF	TGTGCCAGCAGTTACCACCCCCCGGGACAGGGGTACGAGCAGTACTTC
.	.	TRBV30	TRBJ2-7	CAWTKRDVSYEQYF	TGTGCCTGGACCAAGAGGGATGTCTCCTACGAGCAGTACTTC
.	.	TRBV7-9	TRBJ2-7	CASSINYRDEQYF	TGTGCCAGCAGCATCAACTACAGGGACGAGCAGTACTTC
TRBD2	.	TRBV18	TRBJ2-1	CASSRLAGVNEQFF	TGTGCCAGCTCAAGACTAGCGGGAGTCAATGAGCAGTTCTTC
.	.	TRBV10-3	TRBJ2-7	CAIRARDWGEQYF	TGTGCCATCAGGGCCAGGGATTGGGGCGAGCAGTACTTC
.	.	TRBV29-1	TRBJ2-7	CSVEDGGEEQYF	TGCAGCGTTGAAGATGGTGGGGAGGAGCAGTACTTC
.	few	TRBV5-5	TRBJ1-3	CASSLDSSGNTIYF	TGTGCCAGCAGCCTGGACAGCTCTGGAAACACCATATATTTT
TRBD1	.	TRBV7-3	TRBJ2-7	CASSSGTGGEQYF	TGTGCCAGCAGCTCAGGGACAGGGGGCGAGCAGTACTTC
TRBD1	.	TRBV6-1	TRBJ2-7	CASSDRDRAVYEQYF	TGTGCCAGCAGTGATAGGGACAGGGCTGTGTACGAGCAGTACTTC
TRBD1	.	TRBV27	TRBJ2-7	CASSLGQGSYEQYF	TGTGCCAGCAGTCTCGGACAGGGCAGCTACGAGCAGTACTTC
.	.	TRBV6-1	TRBJ1-2	CASSEAWSGMGGYTF	TGTGCCAGCAGTGAAGCGTGGTCAGGGATGGGTGGCTACACCTTC
TRBD1	.	TRBV30	TRBJ2-5	CAWNHRGPETQYF	TGTGCCTGGAACCACAGGGGGCCGGAGACCCAGTACTTC
.	.	TRBV11-3	TRBJ1-1	CASSLGANEAFF	TGTGCCAGCAGCTTAGGGGCCAATGAAGCTTTCTTT
TRBD2	.	TRBV5-1	TRBJ2-7	CASSMASGGTYEQYF	TGCGCCAGCAGCATGGCTAGCGGGGGGACCTACGAGCAGTACTTC
TRBD1	.	TRBV2	TRBJ2-5	CASSGDLQGKETQYF	TGTGCCAGCAGTGGGGACCTACAGGGGAAAGAGACCCAGTACTTC
.	few	TRBV6-1	TRBJ2-7	CASSQGTGWSSYEQYF	TGTGCCAGCAGTCAAGGTACAGGGTGGAGCTCCTACGAGCAGTACTTC
.	.	TRBV4-3	TRBJ2-3	CASSQDPLSTDTQYF	TGCGCCAGCAGCCAAGATCCCCTCTCCACAGATACGCAGTATTTT
.	once	TRBV2	TRBJ1-5	CASRGNWGRESNQPQHF	TGTGCCAGCAGGGGGAATTGGGGGAGGGAAAGCAATCAGCCCCAGCATTTT
.	.	TRBV6-5	TRBJ1-4	CASSYISGEDEKLFF	TGTGCCAGCAGTTATATCTCAGGGGAAGATGAAAAACTGTTTTTT
TRBD2	.	TRBV10-3	TRBJ2-1	CAISGTSFGNEQFF	TGTGCCATCAGTGGGACTAGCTTCGGCAATGAGCAGTTCTTC
.	.	TRBV5-1	TRBJ2-5	CASSLGPLRETQYF	TGCGCCAGCAGCTTGGGGCCTCTCCGGGAGACCCAGTACTTC
.	.	TRBV30	TRBJ1-5	CAWSVRELKNQPQHF	TGTGCCTGGAGTGTACGCGAACTTAAAAATCAGCCCCAGCATTTT
.	.	TRBV15	TRBJ2-7	CATSRDPSYEQYF	TGTGCCACCAGCAGAGATCCGAGCTACGAGCAGTACTTC
.	.	TRBV7-3	TRBJ2-3	CASSLTGDTQYF	TGTGCCAGCAGCTTAACTGGGGATACGCAGTATTTT
TRBD2	.	TRBV27	TRBJ2-1	CASSFEGTSGHNEQFF	TGTGCCAGCAGTTTCGAAGGGACTAGCGGACACAATGAGCAGTTCTTC
.	.	TRBV6-6	TRBJ1-1	CASNSILNTEAFF	TGTGCCAGCAACAGCATCCTGAACACTGAAGCTTTCTTT